This TCR beta chain was found in a study of cytomegalovirus exposure and HLA in healthy donors. Regarding the study as a whole: The later analysis indicated that the majority of CMV-associated TCR beta chains appeared HLA-restricted. The study labeled 164 TCR beta chains cytomegalovirus-associated.

Note on this clone: Its antigen is not identified.

V was pared by 4 bases and J by 5 bases, with 10 bases of the junction left unmatched. Germline CDR1 reads SNHLY; CDR2 reads FYNNEI. The CDR3 is made up of 16 amino acids. PCR involved 60 Vbeta and 13 Jbeta primers. Original analysis: An analysis performed later counted 75 million to 80 million unique TCR beta chains (roughly 11 million of them shared). Assay used: immunoSEQ multiplex PCR; TCRdb lists only in-frame clones, some missing. V and J calls and clone size are as listed in that table; D and trimming were resolved from the DNA. The table lists some 130,000 clones, 65% to 70% of them singletons.

Sequenced: PBMCs. The clonotype was recovered from a human donor in good health. The rearrangement joins TRBV2 to TRBJ2-5; 10 nucleotides align to TRBD2. The CDR3 nucleotides are TGTGCCAGCAGTGTCAGGACTAGCGGTTCCGGGGAGACCCAGTACTTC. Translated, it gives CASSVRTSGSGETQYF.